Here is one T cell receptor beta chain with its context. What it binds is unknown. Extracted RNA was reverse transcribed, and the resulting cDNA served as sequencing template. Method: immunoSEQ multiplex PCR; TCRdb's copy keeps in-frame clones and lacks some. The sample lists 140,000 to 150,000 clones, nearly 55% occurring once. The sample is drawn from a study of CD8+ T cells in alopecia areata. Study context: Twice a day, 5 to 10 mg of oral tofacitinib was administered to treated patients.

General study points: Scalp clonality decreased significantly with tofacitinib, and so did expanded CD8+ clones among the top 100. Sharing of TCR sequences between patients (possibly for HLA-related reasons) was less clear than in mice.

The CDR3 loop spans 18 amino acids. V lost 6 bases, J lost 1 base, and 27 bases lay in between. Looked up from germline, CDR1 is SQVTM and CDR2 is ANQGSEA. Treatment reported: oral pan-JAK inhibitor, 5-10 mg twice daily. The chain combines TRBV29-1 with TRBJ2-5, with D maybe TRBD2 (6 bases). This receptor was identified in a human donor with alopecia areata. The source was CD8+ T cells sorted from blood, collected at week 4, from a patient treated with tofacitinib. The CDR3 spells CSVVTPGRSGASQETQYF. CDR3 nucleotides: TGCAGCGTGGTGACACCGGGGAGGTCTGGGGCGTCCCAAGAGACCCAGTACTTC.